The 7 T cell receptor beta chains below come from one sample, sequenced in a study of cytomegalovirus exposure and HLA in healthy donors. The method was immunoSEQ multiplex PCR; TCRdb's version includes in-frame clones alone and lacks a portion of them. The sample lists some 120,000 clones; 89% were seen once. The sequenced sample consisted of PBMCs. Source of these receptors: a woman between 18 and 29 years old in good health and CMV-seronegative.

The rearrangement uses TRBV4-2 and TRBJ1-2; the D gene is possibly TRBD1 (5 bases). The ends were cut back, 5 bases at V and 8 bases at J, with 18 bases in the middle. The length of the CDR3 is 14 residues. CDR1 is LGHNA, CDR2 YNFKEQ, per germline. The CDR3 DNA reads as TGTGCCAGCAGCGCAAGGGAGGGGTCGGGCGGCTACACCTTC. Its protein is CASSAREGSGGYTF.

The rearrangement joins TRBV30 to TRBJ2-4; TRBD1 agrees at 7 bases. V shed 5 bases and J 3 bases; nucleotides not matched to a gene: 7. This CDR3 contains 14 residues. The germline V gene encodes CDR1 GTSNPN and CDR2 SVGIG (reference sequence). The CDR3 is CAWATGTDKNIQYF. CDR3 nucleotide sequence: TGTGCCTGGGCGACCGGGACAGACAAAAACATTCAGTACTTC.

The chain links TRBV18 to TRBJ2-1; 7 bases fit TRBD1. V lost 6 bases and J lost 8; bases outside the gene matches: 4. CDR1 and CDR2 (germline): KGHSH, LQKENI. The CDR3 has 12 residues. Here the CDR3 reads CASSIGGYEQFF. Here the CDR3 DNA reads TGTGCCAGCTCCATAGGGGGCTATGAGCAGTTCTTC.

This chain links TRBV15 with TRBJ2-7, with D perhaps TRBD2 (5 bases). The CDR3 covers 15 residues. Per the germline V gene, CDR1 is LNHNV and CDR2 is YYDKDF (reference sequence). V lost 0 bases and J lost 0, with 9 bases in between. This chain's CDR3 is CATSRDGAVSYEQYF. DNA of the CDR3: TGTGCCACCAGCAGAGATGGAGCGGTCTCCTACGAGCAGTACTTC.

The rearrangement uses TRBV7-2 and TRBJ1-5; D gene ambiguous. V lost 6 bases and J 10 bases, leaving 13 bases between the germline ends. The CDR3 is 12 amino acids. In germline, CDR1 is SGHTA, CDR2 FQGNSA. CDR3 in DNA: TGTGCCAGCAGTTATAATCAGTCCCCCCAGCATTTT. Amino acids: CASSYNQSPQHF. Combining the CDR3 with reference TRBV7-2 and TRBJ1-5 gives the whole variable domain GAGVSQSPSNKVTEKGKDVELRCDPISGHTALYWYRQSLGQGLEFLIYFQGNSAPDKSGLPSDRFSAERTGGSVSTLTIQRTQQEDSAVYLCASSYNQSPQHFGDGTRLSIL.

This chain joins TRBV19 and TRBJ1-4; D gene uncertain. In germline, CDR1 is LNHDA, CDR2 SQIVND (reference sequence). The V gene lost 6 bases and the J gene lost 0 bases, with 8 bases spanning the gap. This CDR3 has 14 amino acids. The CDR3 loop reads CASRTQTTNEKLFF. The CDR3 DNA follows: TGTGCCAGTAGGACACAGACAACTAATGAAAAACTGTTTTTT.

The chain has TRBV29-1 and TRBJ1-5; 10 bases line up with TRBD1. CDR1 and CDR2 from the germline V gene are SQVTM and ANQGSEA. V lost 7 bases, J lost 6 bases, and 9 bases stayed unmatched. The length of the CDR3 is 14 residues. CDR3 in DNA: TGCAGCGCCCAGACAGGGGGCGGAGGTCAGCCCCAGCATTTT. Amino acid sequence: CSAQTGGGGQPQHF.